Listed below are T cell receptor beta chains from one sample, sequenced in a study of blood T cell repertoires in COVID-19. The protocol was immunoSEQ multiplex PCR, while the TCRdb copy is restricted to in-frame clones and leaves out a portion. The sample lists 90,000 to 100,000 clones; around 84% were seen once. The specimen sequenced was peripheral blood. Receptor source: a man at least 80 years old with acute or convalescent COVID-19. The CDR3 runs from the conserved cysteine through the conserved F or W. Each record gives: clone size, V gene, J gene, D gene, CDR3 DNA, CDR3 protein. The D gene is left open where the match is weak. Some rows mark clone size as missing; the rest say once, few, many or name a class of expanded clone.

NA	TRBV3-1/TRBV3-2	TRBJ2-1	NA	TGTGCCAGCAGACCGCGAGGGAGGACCTACAATGAGCAGTTCTTC	CASRPRGRTYNEQFF
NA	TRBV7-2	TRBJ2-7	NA	TGTGCCAGCAGCCCGACCAGGGTAGGCGAGCAGTACTTC	CASSPTRVGEQYF
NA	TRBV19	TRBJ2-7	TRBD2	TGTGCCAGTAGTATCGCACTAGCGGTCTCCTACGAGCAGTACTTC	CASSIALAVSYEQYF
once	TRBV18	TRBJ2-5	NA	TGTGCCAGCTCACCAGGTTCGGGTTCAGAGACCCAGTACTTC	CASSPGSGSETQYF
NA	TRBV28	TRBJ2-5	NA	TGTGCCAGCACCCGGTCCCAGACCCAGTACTTC	CASTRSQTQYF
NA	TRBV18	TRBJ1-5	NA	TGTGCCAGCTCACCTTTTGGCGGGGGCGGTAATCAGCCCCAGCATTTT	CASSPFGGGGNQPQHF
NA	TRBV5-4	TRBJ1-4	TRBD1	TGTGCCAGCAGCTGGAGGACAGGAGCTAATGAAAAACTGTTTTTT	CASSWRTGANEKLFF
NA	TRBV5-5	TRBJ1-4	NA	TGTGCCAGCAGCCCCGGTAGGGGGTGGAATGAAAAACTGTTTTTT	CASSPGRGWNEKLFF
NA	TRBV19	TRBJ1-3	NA	TGTGCCAGTAGTATGGCCGGGACACCTCTGAGAAACACCATATATTTT	CASSMAGTPLRNTIYF
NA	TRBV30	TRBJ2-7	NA	TGTGCCTGGAGTACGGGGGGCAACTACGAGCAGTACTTC	CAWSTGGNYEQYF
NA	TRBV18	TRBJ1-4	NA	TGTGCCAGCTCACCATTCGGGGGGACTAATGAAAAACTGTTTTTT	CASSPFGGTNEKLFF